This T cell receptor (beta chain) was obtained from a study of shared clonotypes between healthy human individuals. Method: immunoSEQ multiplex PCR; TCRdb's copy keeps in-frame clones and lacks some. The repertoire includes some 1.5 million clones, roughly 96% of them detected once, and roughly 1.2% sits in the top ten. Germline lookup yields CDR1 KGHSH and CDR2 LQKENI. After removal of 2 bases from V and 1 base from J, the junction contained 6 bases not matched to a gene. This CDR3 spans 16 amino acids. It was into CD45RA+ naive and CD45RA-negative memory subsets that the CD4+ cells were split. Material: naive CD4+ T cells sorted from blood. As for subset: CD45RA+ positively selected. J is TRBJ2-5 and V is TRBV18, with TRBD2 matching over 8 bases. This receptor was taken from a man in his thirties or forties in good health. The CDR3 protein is CASSPISSGFQETQYF. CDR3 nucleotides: TGTGCCAGCTCACCAATTTCTAGCGGGTTCCAAGAGACCCAGTACTTC.